The T cell receptor (beta chain) under discussion was sequenced for a study of cytomegalovirus exposure and HLA in healthy donors. On the study more broadly: An early data release held 75 million to 100 million unique TCRs from HLA-typed donors. Study-level points and caveats: A later analysis, which compared TCR beta chains of equal frequency, found the HLA-associated ones more clonally expanded. Sequencing artifact likely explains a cluster of highly shared sequence variants. Researchers counted approximately 160 TCR beta chains as cytomegalovirus-associated.

Trimming left V 4 bases short and J 6 bases short, with 18 bases between. Germline V gives CDR1 MNHNS, CDR2 SASEGT. The CDR3 is made up of 15 amino acids. About this clone itself: The antigen remains unidentified.

The PCR employed 60 Vbeta primers together with 13 Jbeta primers. TCRdb keeps only in-frame clones here, not all; method: immunoSEQ multiplex PCR. The table records approximately 69,000 clones, about 80% of them present only once. Sequencing was performed on PBMCs. This chain links TRBV6-1 with TRBJ1-2; maybe TRBD1 (6 bases). This receptor was taken from a man younger than 30 in good health and CMV-seronegative. The CDR3 here is CASSVPSGRDNGYTF. In DNA form, the CDR3 reads TGTGCCAGCAGTGTCCCCTCCGGCAGGGACAATGGCTACACCTTC.